Presented here are 7 T cell receptor beta chains from one specimen sequenced in a study of blood T cell repertoires in COVID-19 (dated by TCRdb to between 2020 and 2021). Library construction relied on the immunoSEQ multiplex PCR assay. The immuneACCESS repertoire file appears here via TCRdb, limited to in-frame rearrangements. These files lack a portion of the clones; in checked studies, under half of the deficit traces to unresolved V genes, and the cause of the others is not known. Here the sample has about 210,000 clones; 88% occur a single time. Of the sample, 1.5% to 2% falls within the top ten clones. The sequencing input was peripheral blood. These receptors were obtained from a man between 65 and 85 years old with acute or convalescent COVID-19.

The chain recombines TRBV6-5 with TRBJ2-7, with 7 bases fitting TRBD1. This CDR3 contains 14 residues. The V segment lost 7 bases and the J segment 5 bases; nucleotides outside the gene matches: 11. The germline gives CDR1 MNHEY, CDR2 SVGAGI. CDR3 loop: CASTPRRQGDEQYF. CDR3 sequence (DNA): TGTGCCAGCACCCCTAGGAGACAGGGCGACGAGCAGTACTTC.

The rearrangement joins TRBV7-8 to TRBJ1-1; D might be TRBD1 (5 bases). This CDR3 spans 12 amino acids. Germline V lookup: CDR1 SGHVS, CDR2 FQNEAQ. Trimming stripped 5 bases from V and 6 bases from J, with 10 bases between. CDR3 protein: CASSQRGPEAFF. The CDR3 DNA reads as TGTGCCAGCAGCCAAAGGGGCCCTGAAGCTTTCTTT.

J is TRBJ2-2 and V is TRBV11-2; 8 bases map to TRBD1. J was trimmed by 4 bases and V by 5 bases; bases with no gene match: 9. Germline CDR1 reads SGHAT; CDR2 reads FQNNGV. The CDR3 is 16 amino acids. The CDR3 is CASSRTRDRPTGELFF. The CDR3 bases are TGTGCCAGCAGCCGTACGAGGGACAGGCCCACCGGGGAGCTGTTTTTT.

The V call is TRBV7-2, the J call TRBJ2-2; 9 bases align to TRBD1. The CDR3 sequence is 18 residues long. Losses at the gene ends were 5 bases for V and 5 bases for J; bases not matched to a gene: 15. Germline-derived CDR1 and CDR2 are SGHTA and FQGNSA. For the CDR3, the DNA is TGTGCCAGCAGCAGATTCACCGCGGGACAGGGAAAAACCGGGGAGCTGTTTTTT. It codes for CASSRFTAGQGKTGELFF.

CDR3 sequence: CASSGGQGVGYGYTF. For the CDR3, the DNA is TGTGCCAGCAGCGGCGGACAGGGGGTTGGGTATGGCTACACCTTC. The chain employs TRBV9 and TRBJ1-2, with 10 bases lining up with TRBD1. Germline V gene sequence: CDR1 SGDLS, CDR2 YYNGEE. This CDR3 is 15 amino acids long. With V trimmed by 3 bases and J by 5 bases, 7 bases remained unmatched.

The chain couples TRBV9 to TRBJ2-3, with a possible D match to TRBD2 (5 bases). The CDR3 totals 18 residues. Germline V CDR1 and CDR2: SGDLS, YYNGEE. V was shortened by 4 bases and J by 0 bases, with 21 bases between the two germline ends. Here the CDR3 DNA reads TGTGCCAGCAGCCAAACCCACGGGCAGACGGGAAGCACAGATACGCAGTATTTT. This sequence encodes CASSQTHGQTGSTDTQYF.

This chain joins TRBV27 and TRBJ2-7; a weak D match, TRBD2 (7 bases). CDR1 MNHEY and CDR2 SMNVEV come from the germline V gene (reference sequence). The ends were cut back, 4 bases at V and 2 bases at J, with 9 bases in the middle. This CDR3 is built from 13 residues. CDR3 bases: TGTGCCAGCAGTTGGGGGGGGCCCTACGAGCAGTACTTC. Amino acids: CASSWGGPYEQYF.